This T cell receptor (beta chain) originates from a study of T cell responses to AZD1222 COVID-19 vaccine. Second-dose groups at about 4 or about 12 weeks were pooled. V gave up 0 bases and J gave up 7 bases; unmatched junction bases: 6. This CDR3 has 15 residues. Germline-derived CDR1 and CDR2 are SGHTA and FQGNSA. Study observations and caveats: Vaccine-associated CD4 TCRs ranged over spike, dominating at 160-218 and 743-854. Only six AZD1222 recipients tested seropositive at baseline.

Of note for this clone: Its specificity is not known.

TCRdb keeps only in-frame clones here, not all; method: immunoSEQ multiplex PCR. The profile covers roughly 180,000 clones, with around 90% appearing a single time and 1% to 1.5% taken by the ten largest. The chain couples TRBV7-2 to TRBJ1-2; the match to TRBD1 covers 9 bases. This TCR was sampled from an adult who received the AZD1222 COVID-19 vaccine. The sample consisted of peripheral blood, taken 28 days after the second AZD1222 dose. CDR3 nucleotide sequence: TGTGCCAGCAGCTTAGCGGGACAGGGTTCTCTTGGCTACACCTTC. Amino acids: CASSLAGQGSLGYTF. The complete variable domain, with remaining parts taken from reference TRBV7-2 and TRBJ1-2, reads GAGVSQSPSNKVTEKGKDVELRCDPISGHTALYWYRQSLGQGLEFLIYFQGNSAPDKSGLPSDRFSAERTGGSVSTLTIQRTQQEDSAVYLCASSLAGQGSLGYTFGSGTRLTVV.